The 31 T cell receptor beta chains below were found in one sample sequenced in a study of blood T cells in healthy people across ages. Primers used in a second PCR of roughly 6 to 11 cycles were a sample-barcoded 5' primer and a J-beta primer mix. TCRdb re-called the 5' RACE reads with MiXCR, one entry per CDR3 protein. The sample shows roughly 730,000 distinct CDR3 sequences, about 61% of them seen only once. Source material: blood. All receptors come from a man between 40 and 49 years old in good health.

The chain uses TRBV4-1 and TRBJ2-5; D assignment may be TRBD1 or TRBD2 (6 bases each). The end of the DNA aligns better with TRBJ2-4, so the J call may be wrong. CDR1 and CDR2 from the germline V gene are MGHRA and YSYEKL. This CDR3 contains 15 residues. The CDR3, as DNA: TGCGCCAGCAGCCTGCGACAGAGGGGGGAAAACATTCAGTACTTC. Encoded protein: CASSLRQRGENIQYF.

The rearrangement joins TRBV6-6 to TRBJ2-7, with no clear D. V shed 3 bases and J shed 2 bases, with 11 bases lying between them. This CDR3 contains 14 residues. Germline loops: CDR1 MNHNY, CDR2 SVGAGI (reference sequence). The CDR3 loop reads CASSYEGLPYEQYF. CDR3 DNA sequence: TGTGCCAGCAGTTATGAAGGGTTACCCTACGAGCAGTACTTC.

A few counts support this clonotype. The genes are TRBV4-3 and TRBJ1-6; TRBD1 agrees at 9 bases. CDR1 LGHNA and CDR2 YSLEER come from the germline V gene. V shed 4 bases and J 10 bases; nucleotides not matched to a gene: 11. This CDR3 is built from 16 residues. CDR3: CASSPSSGQGRSPLHF. For the CDR3, the DNA is TGCGCCAGCAGCCCCTCTTCGGGACAGGGAAGATCACCCCTCCACTTT.

The chain combines TRBV27 with TRBJ2-3; TRBD2 agrees at 13 bases. V dropped 4 bases and J dropped 0; count of bases not matched to a gene: 4. Looked up from germline, CDR1 is MNHEY and CDR2 is SMNVEV (reference sequence). The CDR3 extends over 17 amino acids. The CDR3 sequence: CASSSSGLAGSTDTQYF. Written as DNA, the CDR3 is TGTGCCAGCAGTTCCTCGGGACTAGCGGGGAGCACAGATACGCAGTATTTT.

CDR3 protein: CSAATSGASTDTQYF. The CDR3 nucleotides are TGCAGTGCAGCGACTAGCGGGGCCAGCACAGATACGCAGTATTTT. The J gene is TRBJ2-3, the V gene TRBV20-1, with 11 nucleotides matching TRBD2. Germline lookup yields CDR1 DFQATT and CDR2 SNEGSKA (reference sequence). The CDR3 contains 15 residues. Trimming removed 6 bases from V and 0 bases from J; junction bases left unmatched: 5.

This rearrangement joins TRBV2 to TRBJ1-6; 9 positions match TRBD1. Germline assignment: CDR1 SNHLY and CDR2 FYNNEI. The CDR3 runs to 16 residues. The V segment lost 2 bases and the J segment 10 bases; nucleotides outside the gene matches: 9. In DNA form, the CDR3 reads TGTGCCAGCAGTGAAACCACCGGGACAGGGATATCACCCCTCCACTTT. Translated, it gives CASSETTGTGISPLHF.

The chain joins TRBV4-2 to TRBJ2-3; 7 bases are a match to TRBD2. Germline V gene data show CDR1 as LGHNA and CDR2 as YNFKEQ. The CDR3 is 17 residues long. With 3 bases clipped from V and 0 bases from J, the junction kept 9 bases outside the gene matches. Here the CDR3 DNA reads TGTGCCAGCAGCCAGCGGACTAGTGGGACTAGCACAGATACGCAGTATTTT. Translation: CASSQRTSGTSTDTQYF.

The sample holds one count of this clonotype. The V and J genes are TRBV28 and TRBJ1-6; a weak D match, TRBD1 (5 bases). The CDR3 has 16 amino acids. Germline loops: CDR1 MDHEN, CDR2 SYDVKM. Between the trimmed V and J ends, which lost 1 base and 8 bases, there was a span of 15 bases. In DNA form, the CDR3 reads TGTGCCAGCAGTTTATATAGCGGGGGTGGGGATTCACCCCTCCACTTT. Translation gives CASSLYSGGGDSPLHF. The full variable domain, completed using reference TRBV28 and TRBJ1-6, is DVKVTQSSRYLVKRTGEKVFLECVQDMDHENMFWYRQDPGLGLRLIYFSYDVKMKEKGDIPEGYSVSREKKERFSLILESASTNQTSMYLCASSLYSGGGDSPLHFGNGTRLTVT.

The chain links TRBV27 to TRBJ2-1, with D perhaps matching TRBD2 (6 bases). The V end lost 10 bases, the J end lost 4 bases, and 20 bases lay between the germline ends. The CDR3 is 15 residues long. Looked up from germline, CDR1 is MNHEY and CDR2 is SMNVEV (reference sequence). CDR3 residues: CANHRRALVYNEQFF. The CDR3 DNA sequence: TGTGCCAACCATCGGAGGGCCCTCGTGTACAATGAGCAGTTCTTC.

The chain joins TRBV28 to TRBJ2-7; tentatively, D is TRBD1 (5 bases). There are 13 residues in the CDR3. Germline V lookup: CDR1 MDHEN, CDR2 SYDVKM. V dropped 7 bases and J dropped 1 base, with 11 bases sitting between them. The CDR3 DNA follows: TGTGCCAGCACCGCCTCAGGGTCCTACGAGCAGTACTTC. Its translation: CASTASGSYEQYF.

In the case of this clonotype: Germline is not matched at one junction end, which may reflect a read error. CDR3 in DNA: TGCAGTGCTACTCCTAGGGAATGGGCAACTAATGAAAAACTGTCTTTT. Translating it yields CSATPREWATNEKLSF. V is TRBV20-1 and J is TRBJ1-4; D gene ambiguous. CDR1 DFQATT and CDR2 SNEGSKA come from the germline V gene (reference sequence). The CDR3 covers 16 residues.

The chain uses TRBV9 and TRBJ1-2, with 7 positions matching TRBD1. Trimming at V came to 6 bases and at J to 8 bases, leaving 13 bases not matched to a gene. The CDR3 extends over 14 amino acids. The germline gives CDR1 SGDLS, CDR2 YYNGEE. This chain's CDR3 is CASNPRGQGYGYTF. In DNA form, the CDR3 reads TGTGCCAGCAATCCAAGGGGGCAGGGATACGGCTACACCTTC.

This clonotype was detected only a few times. The chain's CDR3 is CASSQGLASGELFF. CDR3 nucleotides: TGTGCCAGCAGCCAAGGGCTAGCGTCCGGGGAGCTGTTTTTT. The rearrangement joins TRBV4-2 to TRBJ2-2, with a tentative D call TRBD2 (6 bases). The germline gives CDR1 LGHNA, CDR2 YNFKEQ. Trimming removed 1 base at V and 6 bases at J, with 9 bases between. The CDR3 extends over 14 amino acids.

The chain couples TRBV28 to TRBJ2-7, with D possibly matching TRBD2 (5 bases). The CDR3 spans 18 residues. Per germline, CDR1 MDHEN and CDR2 SYDVKM. V lost 6 bases, J lost 7 bases, and 31 bases lay in between. The DNA of the CDR3 is TGTGCCAGCAGCCCGAGGGCGCCCTTGCTCCCGTTGTTTGGGGAGCAGTACTTC. Translation gives CASSPRAPLLPLFGEQYF.

The chain employs TRBV5-1 and TRBJ2-2, with D possibly being TRBD1 or TRBD2 (5 bases each). The CDR3 totals 15 residues. The germline V gene encodes CDR1 SGHRS and CDR2 YFSETQ. V was trimmed by 4 bases and J by 6 bases, leaving 16 bases between them. The CDR3 bases are TGCGCCAGCAGCCCGTCCCTTGGGGGACCCGGGGAGCTGTTTTTT. Residues: CASSPSLGGPGELFF.

The rearrangement links TRBV7-8 to TRBJ1-3, with D uncertain. This CDR3 has 13 amino acids. Germline V gene lookup returns CDR1 SGHVS and CDR2 FQNEAQ. Trimming removed 0 bases at V and 7 bases at J, with 7 bases between. The CDR3 DNA follows: TGTGCCAGCAGCTTAGCGCGAGGGAACACCATATATTTT. Translated, it gives CASSLARGNTIYF. Supplemented by reference TRBV7-8 and TRBJ1-3, the full variable domain reads GAGVSQSPRYKVAKRGQDVALRCDPISGHVSLFWYQQALGQGPEFLTYFQNEAQLDKSGLPSDRFFAERPEGSVSTLKIQRTQQEDSAVYLCASSLARGNTIYFGEGSWLTVV.

A remark on this clonotype: The junction differs from germline at one of its ends, possibly a read error. The V and J genes are TRBV7-9 and TRBJ2-3, with 9 bases identical to TRBD1. Germline V gene data show CDR1 as SEHNR and CDR2 as FQNEAQ (reference sequence). This CDR3 comprises 15 residues. The CDR3 here is CASSSRGQGTDTRYF. CDR3 nucleotides: TGTGCCAGCAGCTCTAGAGGACAGGGGACGGATACGCGGTATTTT.

For this clonotype: The junction shows a germline mismatch at one end, possibly a read error. The rearrangement joins TRBV9 to TRBJ2-7; D is undetermined. This CDR3 contains 11 residues. Germline V gene data show CDR1 as SGDLS and CDR2 as YYNGEE. CDR3 in DNA: TGTGTCAGCAGCCTCATCTACGAGCAGTACTTC. This gives the protein CVSSLIYEQYF.

CDR3 region: CASSQLLPPYEQYF. The CDR3 nucleotides are TGTGCCAGCAGCCAGCTCCTCCCACCTTACGAGCAGTACTTC. The chain joins TRBV3-1 to TRBJ2-7; D not resolved. With 3 bases removed from V and 4 bases from J, the gap between germline ends came to 13 bases. The germline CDR1 and CDR2 sequences are LGHDT and YNNKEL (reference sequence). This CDR3 is 14 amino acids long.

The chain is built from TRBV5-6 and TRBJ2-5; D gene unclear. Trimming removed 7 bases at V and 5 bases at J, with 12 bases between. Germline lookup yields CDR1 SGHDT and CDR2 YYEEEE. This CDR3 contains 12 residues. The CDR3 spells CASEGLGETQYF. The CDR3 DNA sequence: TGTGCCAGCGAAGGGCTCGGGGAGACCCAGTACTTC.

The chain links TRBV20-1 to TRBJ2-3; TRBD2 is a possible D gene (6 bases). Germline V CDR1 and CDR2: DFQATT, SNEGSKA (reference sequence). This CDR3 contains 15 residues. V was clipped by 6 bases and J by 4 bases, with 20 bases between them. CDR3 residues: CSASGGIRGADTQYF. CDR3 sequence (DNA): TGCAGTGCCTCCGGGGGAATCCGGGGCGCAGATACGCAGTATTTT.

This clonotype turned up a few times. J is TRBJ2-2 and V is TRBV7-3; D remains unclear. Germline lookup yields CDR1 SGHTA and CDR2 FQGTGA. Trimming took off 6 bases at V and 3 bases at J, with 8 bases between the two ends. CDR3 length equals 13 residues. The CDR3 is CASSPGYTGELFF. CDR3 sequence (DNA): TGTGCCAGCAGTCCGGGCTACACCGGGGAGCTGTTTTTT.

The CDR3 region is CSASGLAGASADTQYF. The CDR3 DNA sequence: TGCAGTGCTAGCGGACTAGCGGGGGCCTCGGCAGATACGCAGTATTTT. J is TRBJ2-3 and V is TRBV20-1; 13 bases align to TRBD2. Trimming at V came to 3 bases and at J to 4 bases, leaving 7 bases not matched to a gene. The V gene's germline CDR1 is DFQATT and CDR2 SNEGSKA (reference sequence). This CDR3 spans 16 amino acids.

V and J are TRBV12-3 or TRBV12-4 and TRBJ2-5; D uncertain. The CDR3 spans 14 residues. V lost 3 bases, J lost 11 bases, and 19 bases lay in between. The CDR3 is CASSFSESNNEQYF. As DNA, the CDR3 is TGTGCCAGCAGTTTCAGCGAATCTAACAATGAGCAGTACTTC.

The chain is built from TRBV20-1 and TRBJ2-7; possible D gene TRBD1, 6 bases. The CDR3 runs 15 residues. The germline gives CDR1 DFQATT, CDR2 SNEGSKA (reference sequence). V dropped 1 base and J dropped 2 bases, with 15 bases sitting between them. CDR3 coding DNA: TGCAGTGCTAGAGGTTCGAGACAGGCTACCTACGAGCAGTACTTC. Translating it yields CSARGSRQATYEQYF.

The chain carries TRBV5-1 and TRBJ2-6; D call uncertain. CDR3 length: 15 residues. V lost 4 bases to trimming and J lost 0 bases, with 8 bases between them. Germline-derived CDR1 and CDR2 are SGHRS and YFSETQ. The CDR3 spells CASSNSGSGANVLTF. The CDR3 coding sequence is TGCGCCAGCAGCAACTCCGGCTCTGGGGCCAACGTCCTGACTTTC.

There are a few counts of this clonotype. The V and J genes are TRBV5-1 and TRBJ2-5, with 9 positions matching TRBD1. This CDR3 is built from 18 residues. The J segment lost 11 bases and the V segment lost 8 bases, leaving 28 bases of the junction unmatched. CDR1 SGHRS and CDR2 YFSETQ come from the germline V gene. The CDR3 loop is CASQKKSTGTGISNEQYF. DNA for the CDR3: TGCGCCAGTCAAAAAAAATCAACCGGGACAGGGATAAGCAATGAGCAGTACTTC.

The table lists this clonotype with a few counts. The chain links TRBV10-3 to TRBJ2-1, with TRBD2 matching 10 bases. The germline V gene has CDR1 ENHRY and CDR2 SYGVKD. The CDR3 runs 15 residues. V dropped 4 bases and J dropped 2; count of bases not matched to a gene: 2. The CDR3 loop reads CAISVGLAAYNEQFF. The CDR3, as DNA: TGTGCCATCAGTGTCGGACTAGCGGCCTACAATGAGCAGTTCTTC.

Ten or more counts support this clonotype. The chain recombines TRBV3-1 with TRBJ2-2, with TRBD1 as a possible D gene (5 bases). V was cut by 4 bases and J by 7 bases, with 16 bases left in between. CDR3 size: 15 residues. CDR1 is LGHDT and CDR2 is YNNKEL in the germline V gene (reference sequence). The chain's CDR3 is CASSPRVGAGGELFF. The CDR3 DNA follows: TGTGCCAGCAGCCCCCGGGTAGGGGCTGGCGGGGAGCTGTTTTTT.

This clonotype was seen at least ten times. The chain joins TRBV28 to TRBJ1-2, with 8 bases fitting TRBD1. Germline loops: CDR1 MDHEN, CDR2 SYDVKM. The CDR3 consists of 12 residues. With 9 bases clipped from V and 9 bases from J, the junction kept 9 bases outside the gene matches. In DNA form, the CDR3 reads TGTGCCAGTAGACAGGGGCAGGAGAGCTACACCTTC. Protein: CASRQGQESYTF.

This clonotype turned up a few times. The CDR3 bases are TGTGCCAGCAGTTTATTTGGGGCAGTTACGCAGTATTTT. Amino acids: CASSLFGAVTQYF. This sequence joins TRBV12-3 or TRBV12-4 and TRBJ2-3, with D possibly matching TRBD1 (5 bases). The germline V and J ends were trimmed by 2 bases and 8 bases, with 11 bases remaining between them. There are 13 residues in the CDR3.